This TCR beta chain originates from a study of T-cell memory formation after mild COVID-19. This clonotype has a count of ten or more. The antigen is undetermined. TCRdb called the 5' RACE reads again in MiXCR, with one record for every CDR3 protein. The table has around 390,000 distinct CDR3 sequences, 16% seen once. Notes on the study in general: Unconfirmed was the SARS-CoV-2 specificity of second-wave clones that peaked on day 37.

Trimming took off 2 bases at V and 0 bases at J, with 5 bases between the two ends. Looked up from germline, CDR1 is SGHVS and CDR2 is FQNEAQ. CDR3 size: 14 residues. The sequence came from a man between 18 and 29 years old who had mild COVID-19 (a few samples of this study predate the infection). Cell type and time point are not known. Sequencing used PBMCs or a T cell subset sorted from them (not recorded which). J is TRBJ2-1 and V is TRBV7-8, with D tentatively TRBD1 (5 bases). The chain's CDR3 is CASSLRGSYNEQFF. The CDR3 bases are TGTGCCAGCAGCTTAAGGGGCTCCTACAATGAGCAGTTCTTC.